The rows below give T cell receptor beta chains drawn from one sample of a study of shared clonotypes between healthy human individuals. Measured with immunoSEQ multiplex PCR; TCRdb has only the in-frame clones, and not every one. The sample has 600,000 to 800,000 clones; 72% are singletons. The sample was memory CD4+ T cells sorted from blood. These receptors all come from a woman aged 25 to 39 in good health. CDR3s include the opening cysteine and the closing phenylalanine or tryptophan.

V gene	CDR3 length	J gene	CDR3 protein
TRBV14	17	TRBJ2-7	CASSQGGRGLVRHEQYF
TRBV9	13	TRBJ2-5	CASSVGFQETQYF
TRBV5-1	15	TRBJ1-4	CASSRQGSFKEKLFF
TRBV2	13	TRBJ1-2	CASSKGGAGGYTF
TRBV5-8	17	TRBJ2-7	CASSSRVSAGLTYEQYF
TRBV9	12	TRBJ1-2	CASSPTGEGYTF
TRBV28	13	TRBJ2-7	CASSPGDSYEQYF
TRBV4-1	14	TRBJ2-1	CASSSSDRDNEQFF
TRBV19	14	TRBJ2-3	CASSNSGGLDTQYF
TRBV6-5	15	TRBJ2-2	CATTGTGPFIGELFF
TRBV6-1	14	TRBJ1-5	CASSGTGNNQPQHF
TRBV28	16	TRBJ1-1	CASSFVAGRGNTEAFF
TRBV5-4	15	TRBJ1-3	CASSTAGLSGNTIYF
TRBV5-4	15	TRBJ2-1	CASTGGASGSDEQFF
TRBV7-2	14	TRBJ2-7	CASSRRTSAVEQYF
TRBV19	15	TRBJ1-2	CASSIRVGIDYGYTF
TRBV4-1	17	TRBJ2-1	CASSPTKGLSSYNEQFF
TRBV29-1	14	TRBJ2-6	CSVETGSGANVLTF
TRBV28	12	TRBJ2-7	CASSSASYEQYF
TRBV5-1	15	TRBJ1-2	CASSSQAGGAYGYTF
TRBV5-1	14	TRBJ2-1	CASSLRRNNNEQFF
TRBV27	14	TRBJ2-5	CASSQRDGQETQYF
TRBV28	12	TRBJ2-2	CASTLNTGELFF
TRBV6-6	15	TRBJ2-7	CASKRLTGTGGEQYF